This T cell receptor (beta chain) was captured in a study of T cell clones after liver transplantation. Study-wide background: Three of the eight recipients were HCV-positive; the rest had non-autoimmune, non-viral transplant indications. Tolerance: complete withdrawal held at least one year, liver enzymes staying within twice normal.

Germline loops: CDR1 SNHLY, CDR2 FYNNEI. There are 15 residues in the CDR3. The V end lost 10 bases, the J end lost 3 bases, and 22 bases lay between the germline ends. Generated by immunoSEQ multiplex PCR, the TCRdb table keeps only in-frame clones and is missing some. The data show 50,000 or so clones, with 86% seen just once and approximately 15% held by the top ten. This clone has ten or more counts. The receptor's source is a human patient who received a liver transplant. Some T cells may have originated in the graft donor. The sample here was CD8+ T cells from blood, taken 12 months after liver transplant. This rearrangement joins TRBV2 to TRBJ2-7; D is perhaps TRBD1 (6 bases). The CDR3 region is CATQTQDRADYEQYF. CDR3 sequence (DNA): TGTGCCACCCAAACCCAGGACAGAGCGGACTACGAGCAGTACTTC.